The source of this TCR beta chain is a study of T-cell memory formation after mild COVID-19. The study's findings and limits: While clones contracting from day 15 to 85 were balanced between CD4 and CD8, later expanders leaned CD4+. Contracting clones localized mainly to CM and EM when CD4+ and mainly to EMRA when CD8+.

A single record per CDR3 protein comes from TCRdb applying MiXCR to the 5' RACE reads. The data show 200,000 to 250,000 distinct CDR3 sequences, over 9.5% seen once. Between the trimmed V and J ends, which lost 11 bases and 4 bases, there was a span of 18 bases. The CDR3 spans 15 residues. Per germline, CDR1 SGHTA and CDR2 FQGNSA. This clonotype has a count of ten or more. Its antigen is unidentified. The sequence came from a man between 18 and 35 years old who had mild COVID-19 (a few samples of this study predate the infection). Cell type and time point are not known. This sequence joins TRBV7-2 and TRBJ2-6; D is uncertain. The sequenced material came from PBMCs or a T cell subset sorted from them (not recorded which). The CDR3 bases are TGTGCCGGGTCAGACGGACCCCCCGGGGCCAACGTCCTGACTTTC. Its protein product is CAGSDGPPGANVLTF.